This T cell receptor (beta chain) came from a study of cytomegalovirus exposure and HLA in healthy donors. Regarding the study as a whole: Cytomegalovirus status was reportedly diagnosed by the classifier with high sensitivity and specificity.

Turning to this clone: Its antigen is currently unknown.

Germline CDR1 SGHNT, CDR2 YYREEE (reference sequence). With V trimmed by 4 bases and J by 6 bases, 16 bases remained unmatched. The CDR3 runs 18 residues. Measured with immunoSEQ multiplex PCR; TCRdb has only the in-frame clones, and not every one. The sample includes 100,000 to 150,000 clones, roughly 89% of them seen just once. The sample consisted of PBMCs. The chain is built from TRBV5-4 and TRBJ2-1; TRBD2 matches at 10 bases. The source of this sequence is a woman younger than 30 in good health and CMV-seronegative. The CDR3 region is CASSVLGGAGGRANEQFF. The DNA for the CDR3 is TGTGCCAGCAGCGTCCTAGGGGGAGCGGGGGGGCGAGCCAATGAGCAGTTCTTC.